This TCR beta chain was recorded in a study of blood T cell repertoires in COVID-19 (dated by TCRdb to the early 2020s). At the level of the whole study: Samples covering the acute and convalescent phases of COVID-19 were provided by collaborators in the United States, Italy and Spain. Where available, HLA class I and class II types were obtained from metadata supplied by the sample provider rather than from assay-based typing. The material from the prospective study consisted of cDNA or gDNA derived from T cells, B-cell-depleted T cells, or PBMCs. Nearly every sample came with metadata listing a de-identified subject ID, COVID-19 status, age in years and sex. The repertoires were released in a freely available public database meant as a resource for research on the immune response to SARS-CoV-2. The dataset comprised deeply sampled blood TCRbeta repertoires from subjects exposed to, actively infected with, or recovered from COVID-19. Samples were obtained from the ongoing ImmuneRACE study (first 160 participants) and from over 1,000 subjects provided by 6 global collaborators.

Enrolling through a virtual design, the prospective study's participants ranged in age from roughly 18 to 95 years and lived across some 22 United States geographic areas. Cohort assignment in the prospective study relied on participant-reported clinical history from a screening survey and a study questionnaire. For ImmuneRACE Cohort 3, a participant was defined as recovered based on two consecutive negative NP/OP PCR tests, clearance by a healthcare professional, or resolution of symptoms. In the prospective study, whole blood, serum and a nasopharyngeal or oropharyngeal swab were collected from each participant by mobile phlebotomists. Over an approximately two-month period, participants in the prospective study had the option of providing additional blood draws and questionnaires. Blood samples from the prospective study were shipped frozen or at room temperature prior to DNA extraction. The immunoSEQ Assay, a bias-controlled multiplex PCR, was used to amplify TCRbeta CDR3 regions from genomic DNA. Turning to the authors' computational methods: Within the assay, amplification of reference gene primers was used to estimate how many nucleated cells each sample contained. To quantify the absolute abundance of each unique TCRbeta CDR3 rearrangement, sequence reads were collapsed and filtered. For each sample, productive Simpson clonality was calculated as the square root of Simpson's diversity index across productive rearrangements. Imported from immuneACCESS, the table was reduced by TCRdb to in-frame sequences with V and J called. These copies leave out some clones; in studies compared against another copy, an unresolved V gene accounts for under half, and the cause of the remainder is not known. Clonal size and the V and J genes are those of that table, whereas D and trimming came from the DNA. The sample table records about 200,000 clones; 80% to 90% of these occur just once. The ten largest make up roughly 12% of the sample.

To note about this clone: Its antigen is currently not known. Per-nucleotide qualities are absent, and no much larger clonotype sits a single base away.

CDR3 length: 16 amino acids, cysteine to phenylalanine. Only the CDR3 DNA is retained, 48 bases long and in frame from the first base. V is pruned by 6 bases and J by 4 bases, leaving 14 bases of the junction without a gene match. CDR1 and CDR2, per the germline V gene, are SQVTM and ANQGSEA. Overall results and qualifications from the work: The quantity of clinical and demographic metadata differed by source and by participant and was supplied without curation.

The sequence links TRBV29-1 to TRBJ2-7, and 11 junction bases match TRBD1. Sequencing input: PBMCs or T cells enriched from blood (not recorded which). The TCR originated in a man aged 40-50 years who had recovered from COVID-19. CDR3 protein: CSVGGWTGGQPYEQYF. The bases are TGCAGCGTGGGAGGTTGGACAGGGGGCCAGCCGTACGAGCAGTACTTC.